This TCR beta chain was sequenced for a study of cytomegalovirus exposure and HLA in healthy donors (dated by TCRdb to about 2017). Describing the broader study: According to an earlier analysis of a few hundred of the donors, some 180 million T cells yielded roughly 110 million unique TCR beta sequences and less than 300 Gb of sequence data. An early release covering about 600 HLA-typed donors comprised 250 to 350 gigabases of sequencing data and 65 million to 100 million unique TCR sequences. The genetic ancestry cluster associated with self-reported Caucasian donors included over 80% of the approximately 400 genotyped donors. The study aimed to test whether signatures of past pathogen exposure could be identified by cataloging public T cell receptors. Using immunosequencing, the study profiled T cell repertoires from fewer than 850 subjects and related those repertoires to cytomegalovirus serostatus. A separate validation cohort of about 110 different subjects was used in addition to the 666-subject first cohort. To predict cytomegalovirus infection status, the study brought together high-throughput TCR immunosequencing, statistical association of individual TCRs with disease status, and machine learning. A later analysis re-examined previously published TCR beta repertoires from just over 650 donors and added high-resolution HLA genotyping to investigate patterns of TCR occurrence. The later analysis used no new phenotypic data to find candidate immune exposures, relying instead on TCR beta sequences and their occurrence across donors. An earlier analysis of around 540 of the donors applied high-throughput TCR beta sequencing to assess whether each TCR beta V gene segment acted as functional or pseudogenic. Alongside the repertoire data, information on donor age, sex, ethnicity and CMV serostatus was compiled. In a later genetic analysis, genome-wide SNP genotypes for about 65% of the 666 donors were used, and that subset was treated as a discovery cohort. All discovery cohort repertoires had been generated using a single sequencing platform. HLA typing included class I and class II loci at four-digit resolution. The number of typed donors differed by locus: about 629-630 for A, B, C, DRB1 and DQB1; 522 for DQA1; around 610 for DPA1; and 400 to 480 for DPB1. Four or five DR-DQ haplotypes were handled as single units for association and clustering, since linkage in the cohort was strong. Among under 450 genotyped donors of the cohort, an average of about 240,000 unique TCR beta nucleotide sequences were sequenced per donor, roughly a sixth of them non-productive. What the research found in general, with its limitations: The study listed 164 TCR beta chains as associated with cytomegalovirus. The sequencing pipeline was judged likely to have produced a cluster of highly shared sequence variants as a technical artifact. The presence/absence analyses assumed that sequencing depth was roughly uniform across donors, and that assumption may not be true. Because some donors lacked HLA typing at each locus, the association tests relied only on the typed subset. For the cohort, immune exposure information was limited to CMV serostatus. V-gene and J-gene trimming of TCR beta chains was associated with a missense DCLRE1C variant in a later genetic analysis, and the association was replicated in an independent cohort. A further reported finding was that TCR beta sequences accurately predicted the HLA-A and HLA-B alleles for most subjects in the first cohort. Linkage disequilibrium might explain the correlated functional status among segregating V segments, but an unknown experimental factor could not be ruled out. While some public TCRs were present in many individuals, most TCR sequences turned up only very rarely across donors. In a later analysis, the rate of TCR association differed among HLA loci, with DRB1 alleles having the most associated TCRs and HLA-C alleles having the fewest. In an earlier analysis of around 500 of the donors, most TCR beta V segments appeared in productive rearrangements about 90% or about 30% of the time, broadly matching IMGT annotations. The earlier analysis of approximately 560 of the donors excluded 15 to 20 rarely observed V segments, including chromosome 9 orphons, because counts were too low. A few of the identified cytomegalovirus-associated TCR beta chains were confirmed in vitro to be specific for cytomegalovirus antigens. Specific HLA alleles were associated with 15,000 to 20,000 TCR beta sequences at a false discovery rate of 0.05 in a later analysis. The authors suggested that the approach could potentially be generalized to other disease states and immunological phenotypes. When HLA alleles, especially DR and DQ, strongly co-occurred, TCR associations were difficult to assign to individual alleles. Because the 87-base-pair reads could not distinguish some IMGT-functional V segments, including TRBV6-2 and TRBV6-3, those segments were excluded. In a later analysis, most CMV-associated TCR beta chains were found to appear HLA-restricted, with HLA associations seemingly driven largely by CMV exposure. In a later analysis, HLA-associated TCR beta chains showed more clonal expansion and lower generation probabilities than non-associated chains that were equally common. According to a later analysis, parvovirus B19, influenza, CMV and Epstein-Barr virus appeared linked to several top co-occurrence clusters. The cohort was sequenced for TCR beta chains only, and without alpha or paired-chain data the features that could be detected were limited. In a later genetic analysis, fewer N-insertions in productive TCRs were reported among donors in an Asian-associated ancestry cluster than the roughly 700-donor mean. The classifier was reported to diagnose cytomegalovirus status with high specificity and sensitivity in both the original cohort and the validation cohort.

Remarks on this clone: The antigen it binds to is not known. Base qualities are not at hand, and no much larger clone is one base apart.

The cohort consisted of approximately 690 healthy bone marrow donors. At the time of sampling, all cohort members were nominally healthy, though unrecorded immune exposures were likely present. The donor tested CMV seronegative and was one of the 352 seronegative cohort members. Each donor provided a peripheral blood sample, and peripheral blood mononuclear cells were used for TCR beta sequencing. The Qiagen DNeasy Blood Extraction Kit was used to extract genomic DNA from the blood cell samples. The method was the immunoSEQ multiplex PCR assay. For the multiplex PCR, a mixture combining 60 forward primers for TCR Vbeta segments and 13 reverse primers for TCR Jbeta segments was used. Amplification of the CDR3 region of rearranged TCR beta genes was performed with a multiplex PCR assay on genomic DNA. Amplified TCR beta libraries were sequenced as 87-base-pair reads on the Illumina HiSeq System. In the paper's pipeline: A later analysis tallied roughly 78 million unique TCR beta chains across the approximately 670 repertoires, and approximately 9.9 million of those chains were shared by two or more donors. A nearest-neighbor algorithm error-corrected the raw reads and collapsed the reads into unique sequences, merging closely related sequences to remove PCR and sequencing errors. Alignment of CDR3 sequences to IMGT reference sequences was used to assign V, D and J gene segments. For a sequence to be retained, a match of at least six nucleotides to both a V gene segment and a J gene segment was required. A rearrangement counted as productive if the CDR3 had no stop codons and remained in frame with V and J, and every other rearrangement counted as non-productive. Following IMGT convention, CDR3 was defined as the stretch from the second conserved V-encoded cysteine up to the conserved J-encoded phenylalanine. The earlier analysis of approximately 590 of the donors excluded any sequence lacking an unambiguous match to a single V gene segment. In an earlier analysis of 587 of the donors, a V segment was called functional when productive rearrangements were above 56.7%, and segregating when the standard deviation between donors exceeded 5%. A statistical classification framework was built to diagnose cytomegalovirus status from the catalog of TCR beta chain sequences. V and J gene assignment, in a later analysis, came from comparing TCR nucleotide sequences with IMGT/GENE-DB human TR gene sequences. A later analysis assigned CDR3 sequences and most-parsimonious VDJ recombination scenarios with the TCRdist pipeline. A later analysis defined each TCR beta chain by its CDR3 amino acid sequence plus V-gene family, and excluded reads lacking a unique V-gene family. A later analysis removed several hundred highly shared, low-generation-probability nucleotide sequences to deal with suspected cross-contamination and a sequencing artifact. In a later analysis, a clonal expansion index for each public chain was calculated from normalized within-repertoire ranks of inferred template counts. A later analysis computed generation probabilities with a VDJ recombination model fitted to out-of-frame rearrangements, and checked the results against IGoR. A later analysis scored TCR-TCR, TCR-HLA and TCR-CMV co-occurrence with hypergeometric tests, applying a repertoire-size bias correction to TCR pairs. A later analysis estimated false discovery rates by permuting HLA or CMV assignments 20 times. In a later analysis, co-occurring TCRs were grouped using DBSCAN, with TCRdist sequence similarity added in when clustering inside HLA-allele-positive subsets. For co-occurrence clustering, repertoires with fewer than 30,000 or more than 120,000 public chains were excluded, along with several repertoires with anomalous nucleotide sharing. TCRdb's version of the immuneACCESS table is confined to in-frame rearrangements and falls short of the full clone set. An unresolved V gene accounts for under half of the shortfall where checked; the remainder is of unknown origin. The V and J calls and clone size are taken from that table; D and trimming were inferred from the DNA. The sample table lists roughly 180,000 clones, roughly 82% of them with a count of one. The leading ten clones occupy 1.5% of the sample.

CDR1 and CDR2 were assigned from the germline V gene as SGHRS and YFSETQ. V loses 0 bases of germline sequence and J loses 4 bases, and the interval between the two ends is 13 bases. From its cysteine to its phenylalanine, the CDR3 spans 16 amino acids. Only the CDR3 DNA stays, 48 bases, in frame from base 1. This receptor was obtained from a man in his forties in good health and CMV-seronegative. The chain links TRBV5-1 with TRBJ2-2, with TRBD2 as a weak D call on 6 bases. Sequenced sample: PBMCs. The CDR3 region reads CASSLGGRSLTGELFF. The DNA sequence is TGCGCCAGCAGCTTGGGGGGGAGGTCCCTCACCGGGGAGCTGTTTTTT.